The sequence of this T cell receptor (beta chain) was determined in a study of cytomegalovirus exposure and HLA in healthy donors. Study-level results: Exclusion as indistinguishable affected some V segments, including TRBV6-2 and TRBV6-3. The study flagged roughly 160 TCR beta chains as cytomegalovirus-associated.

Turning to this clone: The antigen is not known.

The V and J ends lost 4 bases and 2 bases respectively, with 17 bases between them. The length of the CDR3 is 16 residues. Germline V gene data show CDR1 as SGDLS and CDR2 as YYNGEE. PCR primers comprised 60 Vbeta and 13 Jbeta primers. The protocol was immunoSEQ multiplex PCR, while the TCRdb copy is restricted to in-frame clones and leaves out a portion. The data hold some 130,000 clones, with over 70% observed a single time. The genes are TRBV9 and TRBJ2-3; D might be TRBD1 (5 bases). The specimen was PBMCs. This TCR derives from a man in his forties or fifties in good health and CMV-seronegative. CDR3 sequence reads: CASSLPVGAITDTQYF. In nucleotides, the CDR3 is TGTGCCAGCAGCCTGCCTGTTGGGGCGATCACAGATACGCAGTATTTT.